The clone carrying this T cell receptor beta chain has a single count. These data are taken from a study of cytomegalovirus exposure and HLA in healthy donors. On the study more broadly: Around four fifths of approximately 400 genotyped donors fell in the Caucasian-associated ancestry cluster.

Researchers ran the PCR with 60 Vbeta and 13 Jbeta primers. Sequencing used immunoSEQ multiplex PCR; TCRdb keeps in-frame clones, though not all of them. The profile shows around 110,000 clones, roughly 68% of them singletons. V trimming: 1 base; J trimming: 2 bases; junction bases outside the gene matches: 0. This CDR3 is built from 14 residues. Germline values: CDR1 SGHTA, CDR2 FQGTGA. This sequence joins TRBV7-3 and TRBJ2-5, with TRBD1 matching 8 bases. The receptor comes from a young man in good health and CMV-seropositive. Sequencing input: PBMCs. CDR3 coding DNA: TGTGCCAGCAGCTTAAACAGGGGGCAAGAGACCCAGTACTTC. This gives the protein CASSLNRGQETQYF.